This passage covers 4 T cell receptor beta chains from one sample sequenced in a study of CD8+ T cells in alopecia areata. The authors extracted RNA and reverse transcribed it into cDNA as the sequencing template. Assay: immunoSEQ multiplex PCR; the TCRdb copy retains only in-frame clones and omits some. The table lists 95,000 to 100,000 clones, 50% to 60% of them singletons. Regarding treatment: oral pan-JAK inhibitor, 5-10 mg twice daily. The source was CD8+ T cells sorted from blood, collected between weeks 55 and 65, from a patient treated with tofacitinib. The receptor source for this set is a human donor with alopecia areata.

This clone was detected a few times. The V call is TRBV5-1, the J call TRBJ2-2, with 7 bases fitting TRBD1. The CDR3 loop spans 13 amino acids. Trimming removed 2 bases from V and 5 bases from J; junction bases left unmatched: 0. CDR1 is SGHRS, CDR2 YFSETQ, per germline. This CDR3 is CASSLQGTGELFF. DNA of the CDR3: TGCGCCAGCAGCTTACAGGGGACCGGGGAGCTGTTTTTT.

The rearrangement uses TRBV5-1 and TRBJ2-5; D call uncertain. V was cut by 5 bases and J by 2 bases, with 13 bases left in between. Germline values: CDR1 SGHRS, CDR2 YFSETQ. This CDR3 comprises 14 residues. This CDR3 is CASRSTPTQETQYF. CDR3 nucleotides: TGCGCCAGCAGGAGTACCCCCACACAAGAGACCCAGTACTTC.

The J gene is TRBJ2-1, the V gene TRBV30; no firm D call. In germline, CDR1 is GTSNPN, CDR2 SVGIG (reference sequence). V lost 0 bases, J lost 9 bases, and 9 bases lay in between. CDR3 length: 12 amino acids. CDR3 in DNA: TGTGCCTGGAGTGTGGGTAGGCTTGAGCAGTTCTTC. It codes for CAWSVGRLEQFF.

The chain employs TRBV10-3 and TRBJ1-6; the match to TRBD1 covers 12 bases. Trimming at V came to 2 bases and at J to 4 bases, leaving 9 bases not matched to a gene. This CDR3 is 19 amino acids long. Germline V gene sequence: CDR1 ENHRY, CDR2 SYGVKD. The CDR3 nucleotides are TGTGCCATCAGTGAGCCGGGACAGGGGGCGACTTTATATAATTCACCCCTCCACTTT. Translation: CAISEPGQGATLYNSPLHF.